The 28 T cell receptor beta chains below were found in one sample sequenced in a study of T cells in Graves' hyperthyroidism and ophthalmopathy. It was RNA transcripts that yielded the amplified TCR beta CDR3 regions. An initial round of RT-PCR targeting the TCR CDR3 relied on the HTBI primer set. TCRdb ran MiXCR on the multiplex PCR reads and lists one entry per CDR3 protein. Of 500,000 or so distinct CDR3 sequences detected, 17% appear once; the ten largest clones hold roughly 15%. Sequencing was done on a sample of blood. Source of these receptors: a woman younger than 35 with Graves' ophthalmopathy.

The chain uses TRBV27 and TRBJ1-1; unclear D gene. Trimming took 3 bases from V and 11 from J, leaving 16 bases between them. The CDR3 runs to 13 residues. In germline, CDR1 is MNHEY, CDR2 SMNVEV (reference sequence). The CDR3 DNA sequence: TGTGCCAGCAGTTTGGGGAGTTCACCGATCGCTTTCTTT. Amino acid sequence: CASSLGSSPIAFF.

V usage is TRBV6-5 and J usage is TRBJ2-5; D uncertain. CDR1 MNHEY and CDR2 SVGAGI come from the germline V gene. This CDR3 is 12 amino acids long. The V and J ends lost 2 bases and 4 bases respectively, with 5 bases between them. The CDR3 loop reads CASSYTPETQYF. CDR3 bases: TGTGCCAGCAGTTACACGCCAGAGACCCAGTACTTC.

This clonotype turned up a few times. The V and J genes are TRBV7-9 and TRBJ2-1; 9 bases fit TRBD1. V shed 5 bases, J shed 0 bases, and the junction held 5 bases outside the gene matches. This CDR3 is 16 amino acids long. Per the germline V gene, CDR1 is SEHNR and CDR2 is FQNEAQ (reference sequence). CDR3 loop: CASSPPTGGSYNEQFF. The CDR3 DNA reads TGTGCCAGCAGCCCGCCGACAGGGGGCTCCTACAATGAGCAGTTCTTC.

Remarks on this clonotype: This may be a read error: a much more frequent sequence differs by one nucleotide. The chain carries TRBV30 and TRBJ2-5; 9 bases match TRBD1. From germline, CDR1 is GTSNPN and CDR2 SVGIG (reference sequence). The CDR3 extends over 16 amino acids. The V and J ends lost 0 bases and 7 bases, in that order; junction bases with no gene match: 12. The DNA for the CDR3 is TGTGCCTGGAGTGTCCCGGGACAGGGTTCGGGAGGGACCCAGTACTTC. Translating it yields CAWSVPGQGSGGTQYF.

The rearrangement links TRBV6-1 to TRBJ1-1; 9 bases line up with TRBD1. The V gene end was trimmed by 4 bases and the J gene end by 4 bases; junction bases not matched to a gene: 7. This CDR3 is built from 15 residues. Germline lookup yields CDR1 MNHNS and CDR2 SASEGT. Written as DNA, the CDR3 is TGTGCCAGCAGTGCCGCGGGACAGGGCCCCACTGAAGCTTTCTTT. It specifies CASSAAGQGPTEAFF.

This clonotype was seen a handful of times. Likely a read error: the CDR3 ends without its conserved phenylalanine or tryptophan. The chain uses TRBV20-1 and TRBJ1-6, with 7 bases lining up with TRBD1. With V trimmed by 5 bases and J by 5 bases, 9 bases remained unmatched. This CDR3 has 15 amino acids. Germline V gene sequence: CDR1 DFQATT, CDR2 SNEGSKA (reference sequence). CDR3 amino acids: CSAARTGTDNSPLHL. As DNA, the CDR3 is TGCAGTGCTGCGAGAACCGGGACAGATAATTCACCCCTCCACCTT.

V usage is TRBV12-3 or TRBV12-4 and J usage is TRBJ1-5; TRBD1 matches 7 bases. V trimming: 8 bases; J trimming: 1 base; junction bases outside the gene matches: 8. The CDR3 runs 15 residues. The CDR3 DNA is TGTGCCAGCCGGAAGGACAGGACCAGCAATCAGCCCCAGCATTTT. Protein product: CASRKDRTSNQPQHF.

This clonotype was counted at least ten times. The V and J genes are TRBV6-5 and TRBJ1-1, with D uncertain. Looked up from germline, CDR1 is MNHEY and CDR2 is SVGAGI. The CDR3 loop spans 14 amino acids. The germline V and J ends were trimmed by 2 bases and 1 base, with 8 bases remaining between them. The CDR3 protein is CASSYRAGNTEAFF. CDR3 DNA sequence: TGTGCCAGCAGTTACAGGGCGGGGAACACTGAAGCTTTCTTT.

The chain links TRBV20-1 to TRBJ1-5, with 7 bases fitting TRBD1. Germline CDR1 DFQATT, CDR2 SNEGSKA (reference sequence). V lost 6 bases, J lost 6 bases, and 11 bases stayed unmatched. The CDR3 covers 14 residues. The CDR3 spells CSAPTGFAFQPQHF. Written as DNA, the CDR3 is TGCAGTGCCCCGACAGGGTTTGCTTTTCAGCCCCAGCATTTT.

This clonotype appeared many times. The chain recombines TRBV6-1 with TRBJ1-5; D call uncertain. Trimming took off 2 bases at V and 2 bases at J, with 7 bases between the two ends. The CDR3 is made up of 14 amino acids. The germline V gene has CDR1 MNHNS and CDR2 SASEGT. The CDR3 nucleotides read TGTGCCAGCAGTGAATCGTCAGGCAATCAGCCCCAGCATTTT. As protein: CASSESSGNQPQHF.

This clonotype was picked up many times. The chain employs TRBV20-1 and TRBJ1-2; tentative D call: TRBD1 (6 bases). Germline-derived CDR1 and CDR2 are DFQATT and SNEGSKA (reference sequence). V was clipped by 0 bases and J by 5 bases, with 10 bases between them. The CDR3 is 13 amino acids. This CDR3 is CSARDGGRYGYTF. For the CDR3, the DNA is TGCAGTGCTAGAGATGGGGGGCGGTATGGCTACACCTTC.

The chain uses TRBV25-1 and TRBJ2-7; D call uncertain. This CDR3 has 14 residues. Per germline, CDR1 MGHDK and CDR2 SYGVNS. The V and J ends lost 4 bases and 6 bases respectively, with 16 bases between them. In nucleotides, the CDR3 is TGTGCCAGCAGTGGACTGGGTTCTGGCTTCGAGCAGTACTTC. Translation gives CASSGLGSGFEQYF.

The rearrangement uses TRBV27 and TRBJ1-5, with TRBD1 matching 9 bases. The V segment lost 6 bases and the J segment 7 bases; nucleotides outside the gene matches: 7. Germline V lookup: CDR1 MNHEY, CDR2 SMNVEV (reference sequence). The CDR3 is 14 amino acids. The CDR3 sequence: CASSWTGVGQPQHF. CDR3 sequence (DNA): TGTGCCAGCAGCTGGACAGGGGTTGGGCAGCCCCAGCATTTT.

This clonotype was found many times. The chain is built from TRBV20-1 and TRBJ2-3; TRBD2 aligns across 13 bases. Germline V CDR1 and CDR2: DFQATT, SNEGSKA (reference sequence). CDR3 size: 19 residues. V lost 3 bases and J lost 6; bases outside the gene matches: 18. CDR3 sequence reads: CSASFFRTSGGRRADTQYF. Written as DNA, the CDR3 is TGCAGTGCTAGTTTTTTCCGGACTAGCGGGGGTCGTAGGGCGGATACGCAGTATTTT.

This clonotype was observed many times. The rearrangement links TRBV24-1 to TRBJ2-5, with TRBD2 matching over 9 bases. The CDR3 spans 13 residues. V shed 9 bases, J shed 0 bases, and the junction held 1 base outside the gene matches. The germline V gene encodes CDR1 KGHDR and CDR2 SFDVKD. The CDR3 DNA sequence: TGTGCCACCGCGGGGGGGGACCAAGAGACCCAGTACTTC. This translates into CATAGGDQETQYF.

This clonotype was picked up many times. The chain couples TRBV9 to TRBJ1-4; no firm D call. Germline V gene sequence: CDR1 SGDLS, CDR2 YYNGEE. This CDR3 is 15 amino acids long. Trimming took 0 bases from V and 5 from J, leaving 11 bases between them. This CDR3 is CASSVEGANNEKLFF. DNA for the CDR3: TGTGCCAGCAGCGTAGAGGGCGCTAACAATGAAAAACTGTTTTTT.

In this sample, this clonotype turned up many times. V usage is TRBV2 and J usage is TRBJ2-2; 7 nucleotides align to TRBD2. Trimming removed 5 bases from V and 0 bases from J; junction bases left unmatched: 6. CDR1 is SNHLY and CDR2 is FYNNEI in the germline V gene. The CDR3 is made up of 16 amino acids. This CDR3 is CASSPLGGANTGELFF. In DNA form, the CDR3 reads TGTGCCAGCAGTCCCCTGGGGGGGGCGAACACCGGGGAGCTGTTTTTT.

The V call is TRBV24-1, the J call TRBJ2-3; TRBD1 might be the D (5 bases). Germline loops: CDR1 KGHDR, CDR2 SFDVKD. Trimming shortened V by 4 bases and J by 1 base, and 5 bases separated the two germline ends. The CDR3 runs to 13 residues. The CDR3: CATSEQGTDTQYF. The CDR3 DNA follows: TGTGCCACCAGTGAACAGGGCACAGATACGCAGTATTTT.

This clonotype was found many times. The genes are TRBV28 and TRBJ2-7; D is uncertain. Germline V gene sequence: CDR1 MDHEN, CDR2 SYDVKM. V gave up 5 bases and J gave up 2 bases, with 4 bases separating them. The CDR3 contains 11 residues. DNA for the CDR3: TGTGCCAGCAGTACCACCTACGAGCAGTACTTC. This translates into CASSTTYEQYF.

This clonotype was seen only a few times. This chain uses TRBV3-1 with TRBJ2-1; possibly TRBD2 for D (5 bases). The V gene lost 6 bases and the J gene lost 0 bases, with 15 bases spanning the gap. Germline assignment: CDR1 LGHDT and CDR2 YNNKEL (reference sequence). CDR3 size: 16 residues. The DNA for the CDR3 is TGTGCCAGCAGTCCTACCGGACTCCGCTCCTACAATGAGCAGTTCTTC. It encodes CASSPTGLRSYNEQFF.

In this sample, this clonotype turned up once. Germline and junction disagree at one end, which may indicate a read error. The rearrangement uses TRBV7-7 and TRBJ2-1; 13 bases are shared with TRBD2. This CDR3 is built from 15 residues. The germline V gene has CDR1 SSHAT and CDR2 FNYEAQ (reference sequence). This CDR3 is CASSLGLAGEGEQFF. CDR3 coding DNA: TGTGCTAGCAGCTTAGGACTAGCGGGAGAGGGTGAGCAGTTCTTC.

The chain is built from TRBV4-3 and TRBJ2-3, with D perhaps TRBD2 (5 bases). Trimming cost V 0 bases and J 2 bases, with 15 bases left between them. This CDR3 region has 17 residues. From germline, CDR1 is LGHNA and CDR2 YSLEER. The CDR3 DNA sequence: TGCGCCAGCAGCCAAGATCGGATAGGGAGAGACACAGATACGCAGTATTTT. This sequence encodes CASSQDRIGRDTDTQYF.

This clonotype was counted ten times or more. The rearrangement links TRBV11-2 to TRBJ2-7, with D tentatively TRBD1 (6 bases). The CDR3 contains 13 residues. The germline gives CDR1 SGHAT, CDR2 FQNNGV. With 10 bases removed from V and 4 bases from J, the gap between germline ends came to 17 bases. CDR3 bases: TGTGCCACCCATCGCGCCAGGGGATACGAGCAGTACTTC. It codes for CATHRARGYEQYF. Complete variable domain (other parts from reference TRBV11-2 and TRBJ2-7): EAGVAQSPRYKIIEKRQSVAFWCNPISGHATLYWYQQILGQGPKLLIQFQNNGVVDDSQLPKDRFSAERLKGVDSTLKIQPAKLEDSAVYLCATHRARGYEQYFGPGTRLTVT.

This clonotype was counted only a few times. The chain recombines TRBV4-3 with TRBJ2-7, with 10 bases identical to TRBD1. Losses at the gene ends were 0 bases for V and 6 bases for J; bases not matched to a gene: 5. The CDR3 is made up of 15 amino acids. Germline CDR1 is LGHNA and CDR2 is YSLEER. This chain's CDR3 is CASSQDGTGVGEQYF. The CDR3 nucleotides are TGCGCCAGCAGCCAAGATGGGACAGGGGTTGGCGAGCAGTACTTC.

At least ten counts were recorded for this clonotype. The V and J genes are TRBV6-1 and TRBJ2-7; D may correspond to TRBD1 or TRBD2 (5 bases each). This CDR3 has 13 amino acids. V was clipped by 4 bases and J by 1 base, with 8 bases between them. Germline V lookup: CDR1 MNHNS, CDR2 SASEGT. The CDR3 nucleotides are TGTGCCAGCAGTGGGGACCTTTCCTACGAGCAGTACTTC. As protein: CASSGDLSYEQYF.

Comment on this clonotype: One base away lies a much larger clone, so this may be a sequencing read error. The gene calls are TRBV10-3 and TRBJ1-1; a weak D match, TRBD1 (5 bases). The CDR3 runs to 15 residues. Germline CDR1 and CDR2: ENHRY and SYGVKD. CDR3: CATSESEGANTEAFF. Here the CDR3 DNA reads TGTGCCACCAGTGAGTCGGAAGGGGCGAACACTGAAGCTTTCTTT.

This chain uses TRBV7-9 with TRBJ2-3; the D is unclear. Germline-derived CDR1 and CDR2 are SEHNR and FQNEAQ (reference sequence). V lost 0 bases, J lost 0 bases, and 10 bases lay in between. This CDR3 region has 16 residues. The CDR3 reads CASSLASLTSTDTQYF. CDR3 sequence (DNA): TGTGCCAGCAGCTTAGCAAGTCTGACTAGCACAGATACGCAGTATTTT.

This clonotype has ten or more counts. The rearrangement links TRBV7-3 to TRBJ2-5, with D perhaps matching TRBD2 (6 bases). The ends were cut back, 5 bases at V and 6 bases at J, with 10 bases in the middle. Germline CDR1 and CDR2: SGHTA and FQGTGA. CDR3 length: 12 amino acids. This CDR3 is CASSDGGKTQYF. The CDR3 nucleotides are TGTGCCAGCAGCGACGGGGGTAAGACCCAGTACTTC.